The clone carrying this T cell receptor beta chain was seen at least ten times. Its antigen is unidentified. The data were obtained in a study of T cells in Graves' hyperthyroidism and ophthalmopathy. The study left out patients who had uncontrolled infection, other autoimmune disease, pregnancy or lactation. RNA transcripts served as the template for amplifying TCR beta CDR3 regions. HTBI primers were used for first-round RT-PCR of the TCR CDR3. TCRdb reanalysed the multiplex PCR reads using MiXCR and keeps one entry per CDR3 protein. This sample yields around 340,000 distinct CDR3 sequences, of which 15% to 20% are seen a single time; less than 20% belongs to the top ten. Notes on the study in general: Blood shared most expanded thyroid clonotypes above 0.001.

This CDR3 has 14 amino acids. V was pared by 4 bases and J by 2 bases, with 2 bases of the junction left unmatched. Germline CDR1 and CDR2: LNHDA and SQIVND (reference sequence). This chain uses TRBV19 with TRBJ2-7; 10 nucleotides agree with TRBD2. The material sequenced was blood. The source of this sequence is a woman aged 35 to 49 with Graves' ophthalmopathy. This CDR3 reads CASSTSGGPYEQYF. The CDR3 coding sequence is TGTGCCAGTAGTACTAGCGGGGGACCCTACGAGCAGTACTTC.